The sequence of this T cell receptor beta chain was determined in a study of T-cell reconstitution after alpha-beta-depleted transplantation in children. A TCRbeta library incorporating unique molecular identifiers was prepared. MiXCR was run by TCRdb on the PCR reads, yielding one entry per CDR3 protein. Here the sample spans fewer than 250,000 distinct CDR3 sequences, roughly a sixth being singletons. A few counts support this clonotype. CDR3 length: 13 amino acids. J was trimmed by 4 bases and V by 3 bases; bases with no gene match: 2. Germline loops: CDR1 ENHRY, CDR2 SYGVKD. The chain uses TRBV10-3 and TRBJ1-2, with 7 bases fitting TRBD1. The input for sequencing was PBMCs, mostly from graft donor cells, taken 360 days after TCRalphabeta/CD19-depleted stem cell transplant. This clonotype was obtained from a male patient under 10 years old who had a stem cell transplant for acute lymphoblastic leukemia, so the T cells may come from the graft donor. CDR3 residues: CAISEDRAYGYTF. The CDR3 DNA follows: TGTGCCATCAGTGAAGACAGGGCCTATGGCTACACCTTC.